This entry lists 19 T cell receptor beta chains sequenced from one sample in a study of T cell repertoires in cytomegalovirus infection. TCRdb recomputed calls from the reads with MiXCR, one row per CDR3 protein. The sample yields fewer than 200,000 distinct CDR3 sequences, about 20% seen once. Sequenced material: PBMCs. The receptor set was obtained from a human donor in good health (CMV status not recorded). Some clones in this sample may be carry-over from other donors' samples.

As for this clonotype: A read error may be the cause here, since a much bigger clone is one base away. The V call is TRBV7-3, the J call TRBJ2-1; D may be TRBD1 (5 bases). Germline V gives CDR1 SGHTA, CDR2 FQGTGA. The V and J ends lost 5 bases and 9 bases respectively, with 14 bases between them. This CDR3 contains 13 residues. For the CDR3, the DNA is TGTGCCAGCAGCCCCCCAGGGTCGAGTGAGCAGTTCTTC. Translation: CASSPPGSSEQFF.

The CDR3 bases are TGTGCCAGCAGAACCCGGGACAGGGGATCCCACGAGCAGTACTTC. It specifies CASRTRDRGSHEQYF. The chain links TRBV27 to TRBJ2-7, with 10 nucleotides matching TRBD1. Germline-derived CDR1 and CDR2 are MNHEY and SMNVEV (reference sequence). V was pared by 6 bases and J by 5 bases, with 10 bases of the junction left unmatched. The CDR3 is 15 residues long.

The rearrangement uses TRBV12-3 or TRBV12-4 and TRBJ2-6, with no clear D. Trimming shortened V by 4 bases and J by 2 bases, and 3 bases separated the two germline ends. This CDR3 is 13 amino acids long. The CDR3 loop reads CASSWTGANVLTF. CDR3 nucleotide sequence: TGTGCCAGCAGTTGGACTGGGGCCAACGTCCTGACTTTC.

This clonotype is medium-sized within its sample. This chain joins TRBV7-2 and TRBJ1-1, with D tentatively TRBD1 (6 bases). The CDR3 runs 14 residues. The ends were cut back, 3 bases at V and 7 bases at J, with 15 bases in the middle. Germline V gene lookup returns CDR1 SGHTA and CDR2 FQGNSA. For the CDR3, the DNA is TGTGCCAGCAGCTTGATGGGGGGGGCTGGTGAAGCTTTCTTT. This translates into CASSLMGGAGEAFF.

The chain has TRBV6-8 and TRBJ2-3, with D perhaps TRBD2 (6 bases). The V and J ends lost 6 bases and 7 bases respectively, with 20 bases between them. The CDR3 contains 15 residues. CDR1 is MNHGY and CDR2 is SAAAGT in the germline V gene. The CDR3 DNA reads as TGTGCCAGCAGCAAAAGCGGGCCCGCGTCCAATACGCAGTATTTT. Translated: CASSKSGPASNTQYF.

The chain employs TRBV7-3 and TRBJ2-3, with 11 bases identical to TRBD2. The germline CDR1 and CDR2 sequences are SGHTA and FQGTGA. The trim removed 5 bases at V and 2 bases at J, leaving 6 bases unmatched. CDR3 size: 16 residues. The CDR3 reads CASSLGTSGYTDTQYF. The CDR3 nucleotides are TGTGCCAGCAGCCTAGGGACTAGCGGTTACACAGATACGCAGTATTTT.

V gene TRBV11-2 combines with J gene TRBJ1-1, with D unresolved. The V end was cut by 0 bases, the J end by 11 bases, with 10 bases between. Germline V gives CDR1 SGHAT, CDR2 FQNNGV. CDR3 length: 12 amino acids. As DNA, the CDR3 is TGTGCCAGCAGCTTAGATCAGACGCGGGCTTTCTTT. Its translation is CASSLDQTRAFF.

The genes are TRBV6-6 and TRBJ2-7, with D maybe TRBD2 (6 bases). The V gene's germline CDR1 is MNHNY and CDR2 SVGAGI (reference sequence). Trimming pared 2 bases from V and 0 bases from J, leaving 14 bases between. This CDR3 is built from 16 residues. The CDR3 DNA is TGTGCCAGCAGTTACCTTGGAGGGTCTAGCTCCTACGAGCAGTACTTC. Translated: CASSYLGGSSSYEQYF.

The rearrangement joins TRBV28 to TRBJ1-6; D perhaps matches TRBD1 (5 bases). The V gene's germline CDR1 is MDHEN and CDR2 SYDVKM. V lost 2 bases, J lost 7 bases, and 12 bases lay in between. The length of the CDR3 is 15 residues. The CDR3 DNA reads TGTGCCAGCAGTTTAACCGGGACGACAAATTCACCCCTCCACTTT. The encoded protein is CASSLTGTTNSPLHF. The full variable domain, in which reference TRBV28 and TRBJ1-6 provide the parts outside the CDR3, is DVKVTQSSRYLVKRTGEKVFLECVQDMDHENMFWYRQDPGLGLRLIYFSYDVKMKEKGDIPEGYSVSREKKERFSLILESASTNQTSMYLCASSLTGTTNSPLHFGNGTRLTVT.

There are many counts of this clonotype. The chain is built from TRBV28 and TRBJ1-5, with D uncertain. Germline loops: CDR1 MDHEN, CDR2 SYDVKM. V was trimmed by 10 bases and J by 4 bases, leaving 5 bases between them. CDR3 length equals 10 residues. The CDR3 DNA follows: TGTGCCATCGGAAATCAGCCCCAGCATTTT. It specifies CAIGNQPQHF. Based on the CDR3 plus reference TRBV28 and TRBJ1-5, the full variable domain is DVKVTQSSRYLVKRTGEKVFLECVQDMDHENMFWYRQDPGLGLRLIYFSYDVKMKEKGDIPEGYSVSREKKERFSLILESASTNQTSMYLCAIGNQPQHFGDGTRLSIL.

The chain combines TRBV5-5 with TRBJ2-4, with 10 bases identical to TRBD2. The CDR3 loop spans 16 amino acids. Trimming at V came to 0 bases and at J to 0 bases, leaving 0 bases not matched to a gene. The germline V gene has CDR1 SGHKS and CDR2 YYEKEE (reference sequence). The DNA for the CDR3 is TGTGCCAGCAGCTTGGGACTAGCGGGAGCCAAAAACATTCAGTACTTC. Protein sequence: CASSLGLAGAKNIQYF.

V usage is TRBV29-1 and J usage is TRBJ1-4; D gene uncertain. The germline V gene encodes CDR1 SQVTM and CDR2 ANQGSEA. Trimming left V 7 bases short and J 7 bases short, with 13 bases between. The length of the CDR3 is 12 residues. The chain's CDR3 is CSAGYKGEKLFF. The CDR3 nucleotides are TGCAGCGCCGGGTACAAGGGTGAAAAACTGTTTTTT.

A few counts support this clonotype. V and J are TRBV7-9 and TRBJ1-1; TRBD1 agrees at 8 bases. Germline V gene data show CDR1 as SEHNR and CDR2 as FQNEAQ (reference sequence). The junction had 6 bases not matched to a gene; V was cut back by 5 bases and J by 1 base. The CDR3 is 15 amino acids. CDR3 amino acids: CASSPKGQANTEAFF. The CDR3 DNA reads as TGTGCCAGCAGCCCTAAGGGACAGGCGAACACTGAAGCTTTCTTT.

This clonotype appeared many times. The chain couples TRBV7-3 to TRBJ1-6, with D unclear. Germline V gene data show CDR1 as SGHTA and CDR2 as FQGTGA. The CDR3 runs 19 residues. V dropped 6 bases and J dropped 0 bases, with 21 bases sitting between them. The CDR3 DNA sequence: TGTGCCAGCAGAGTAGAGGTCCATCCTCCGAGCTCCTATAATTCACCCCTCCACTTT. As protein: CASRVEVHPPSSYNSPLHF.

This clonotype has ten or more counts. This chain joins TRBV12-3 or TRBV12-4 and TRBJ2-5, with 8 nucleotides matching TRBD2. The CDR3 has 14 residues. J was trimmed by 2 bases and V by 4 bases; bases with no gene match: 3. The CDR3 DNA sequence: TGTGCCAGCAGTTCGACTAGCGCACAAGAGACCCAGTACTTC. Translation: CASSSTSAQETQYF.

The rearrangement links TRBV7-8 to TRBJ2-2; 7 bases map to TRBD1. Germline values: CDR1 SGHVS, CDR2 FQNEAQ. Trimming at V came to 3 bases and at J to 4 bases, leaving 5 bases not matched to a gene. This CDR3 region has 15 residues. Written as DNA, the CDR3 is TGTGCCAGCAGCTTTACAGGGGCTGGCACCGGGGAGCTGTTTTTT. Translating gives CASSFTGAGTGELFF.

The chain joins TRBV20-1 to TRBJ1-1, with D maybe TRBD1 (6 bases). V lost 0 bases to trimming and J lost 5 bases, with 19 bases between them. The CDR3 extends over 16 amino acids. Per germline, CDR1 DFQATT and CDR2 SNEGSKA (reference sequence). The CDR3 nucleotides are TGCAGTGCTAGAGAGGGGGGGGGGGGGAGGGGGACTGAAGCTTTCTTT. It codes for CSAREGGGGRGTEAFF.

This clonotype was recorded at least ten times. V is TRBV7-8 and J is TRBJ2-1, with D tentatively TRBD2 (6 bases). CDR1 and CDR2 from the germline V gene are SGHVS and FQNEAQ. The CDR3 length is 17 residues. Trimming left V 1 base short and J 0 bases short, with 13 bases between. CDR3 DNA sequence: TGTGCCAGCAGCTTAGAATTTATCGGGAGCTCCTACAATGAGCAGTTCTTC. Translation gives CASSLEFIGSSYNEQFF.

This clonotype has at least ten counts. The rearrangement links TRBV7-6 to TRBJ1-1; 8 bases are a match to TRBD1. Trimming at V came to 5 bases and at J to 1 base, leaving 3 bases not matched to a gene. Looked up from germline, CDR1 is SGHVS and CDR2 is FNYEAQ. This CDR3 is built from 14 residues. Here the CDR3 reads CASSPDRENTEAFF. The CDR3 coding sequence is TGTGCCAGCAGCCCGGACAGGGAGAACACTGAAGCTTTCTTT.